These 18 T cell receptor beta chains were all obtained from the same sample, sequenced in a study of read filtering for tumor transcriptome and immune sequencing (dated by TCRdb to 2020 to 2021). Instrument used: Illumina HiSeq 4000. The Immunoverse kit was used to build TCR libraries from 400 ng RNA, with molecular barcoded adaptors covering alpha/delta and beta/gamma chains. The public reads were quality trimmed at Q25 with fastp and then assembled into clones with MiXCR by TCRdb, keeping productive beta chains. Rows with one shared CDR3 protein collapse into an entry with the most common genes and DNA. This sample holds about 50,000 distinct CDR3 sequences; about 20% were observed only once. The leading ten clones occupy 30% to 45% of the sample. The source material was a population of CD138-negative cells sorted from bone marrow. The cell subset or site label here, explained by the study, means: bone marrow mononuclear cells depleted of CD138+ plasma/myeloma cells by negative magnetic selection. The receptors originated from a donor at least 40 years old with multiple myeloma.

This clonotype has ten or more counts. The rearrangement joins TRBV29-1 to TRBJ1-2; 8 nucleotides agree with TRBD1. This CDR3 is built from 13 residues. CDR1 SQVTM and CDR2 ANQGSEA come from the germline V gene. With V trimmed by 7 bases and J by 6 bases, 10 bases remained unmatched. CDR3 sequence (DNA): TGCAGCGATAGGACAGGGCGCCCCGATGGCTACACCTTC. It encodes CSDRTGRPDGYTF.

There are many counts of this clonotype. This chain links TRBV7-6 with TRBJ1-5, with 9 nucleotides matching TRBD1. The V segment lost 6 bases and the J segment 7 bases; nucleotides outside the gene matches: 7. Germline V gene sequence: CDR1 SGHVS, CDR2 FNYEAQ. The CDR3 loop spans 14 amino acids. The CDR3: CASRGQGQGQPQHF. In DNA, the CDR3 is TGTGCCAGCAGGGGACAGGGACAGGGCCAGCCCCAGCATTTT.

Concerning this clonotype itself: A much larger clone differs from this one at a single base, so this may be a read error. The chain links TRBV5-1 to TRBJ2-5; 10 nucleotides align to TRBD2. This CDR3 region has 14 residues. The germline CDR1 and CDR2 sequences are SGHRS and YFSETQ. The CDR3 reads CAGSMTSGQETQYF. The CDR3 DNA reads TGCGCCGGCAGCATGACTAGCGGGCAAGAGACCCAGTACTTC.

This clonotype was observed many times. The gene calls are TRBV11-2 and TRBJ2-3; 12 bases align to TRBD2. Trimming removed 4 bases from V and 3 bases from J; junction bases left unmatched: 17. The CDR3 loop spans 20 amino acids. The V gene's germline CDR1 is SGHAT and CDR2 FQNNGV. The CDR3 region is CASSSQPPSSGGGQTDTQYF. DNA of the CDR3: TGTGCCAGCAGCTCCCAACCACCATCTAGCGGGGGGGGCCAAACAGATACGCAGTATTTT.

This rearrangement joins TRBV2 to TRBJ2-3, with no clear D. Per germline, CDR1 SNHLY and CDR2 FYNNEI. The V gene lost 5 bases and the J gene lost 2 bases, with 14 bases spanning the gap. The CDR3 spans 15 residues. CDR3 region: CASSRTGGYTDTQYF. The CDR3 coding sequence is TGTGCCAGCAGTCGAACGGGCGGATACACAGATACGCAGTATTTT.

To note about this clonotype: A much larger clone differs by one base, so this may be a read error. The chain recombines TRBV4-1 with TRBJ2-6; D possibly corresponds to TRBD1 (6 bases). Per germline, CDR1 MGHRA and CDR2 YSYEKL. Trimming shortened V by 1 base and J by 1 base, and 8 bases separated the two germline ends. The CDR3 covers 16 residues. CDR3 loop: CASSQADRSGANVLTF. For the CDR3, the DNA is TGCGCCAGCAGCCAAGCCGACAGGTCTGGGGCCAACGTCCTGACTTTC.

This clonotype came up many times. As DNA, the CDR3 is TGTGCCACCAGCAGAGAGCCTTGGACTGAAGCTTTCTTT. Translation gives CATSREPWTEAFF. The chain uses TRBV15 and TRBJ1-1; no firm D call. This CDR3 region has 13 residues. Germline V CDR1 and CDR2: LNHNV, YYDKDF (reference sequence). The ends were cut back, 0 bases at V and 5 bases at J, with 7 bases in the middle.

This clonotype was detected many times. This rearrangement joins TRBV7-9 to TRBJ2-7, with D perhaps TRBD2 (6 bases). Trimming stripped 5 bases from V and 3 bases from J, with 11 bases between. CDR1 and CDR2 (germline): SEHNR, FQNEAQ (reference sequence). This CDR3 is 13 amino acids long. CDR3 nucleotides: TGTGCCAGCAGCCCTCCGGGGGTCTACGAGCAGTACTTC. It codes for CASSPPGVYEQYF. Full variable domain (outside the CDR3, taken from reference TRBV7-9 and TRBJ2-7): DTGVSQNPRHKITKRGQNVTFRCDPISEHNRLYWYRQTLGQGPEFLTYFQNEAQLEKSRLLSDRFSAERPKGSFSTLEIQRTEQGDSAMYLCASSPPGVYEQYFGPGTRLTVT.

This clonotype was detected many times. The CDR3 region has the DNA TGTGCCAGCAGCTTGGGTGGTGGGAGAATTGGCGGGGAGCTGTTTTTT. Amino acid sequence: CASSLGGGRIGGELFF. The chain recombines TRBV5-4 with TRBJ2-2, with D perhaps TRBD2 (5 bases). Germline V gene lookup returns CDR1 SGHNT and CDR2 YYREEE (reference sequence). This CDR3 is built from 16 residues. Trimming removed 0 bases from V and 7 bases from J, with 16 bases in between.

This clonotype was seen repeatedly, ten times or more. The V gene is TRBV5-1, the J gene TRBJ1-4; no definite D call. Trimming stripped 8 bases from V and 3 bases from J, with 11 bases between. The germline gives CDR1 SGHRS, CDR2 YFSETQ. The CDR3 is made up of 13 amino acids. The CDR3 DNA reads TGCGCCAGTTCTGCTGGGGCTAATGAAAAACTGTTTTTT. Its protein product is CASSAGANEKLFF.

This clonotype was counted many times. The J gene is TRBJ2-1, the V gene TRBV2; D unresolved. CDR1 SNHLY and CDR2 FYNNEI come from the germline V gene. The V gene lost 2 bases and the J gene lost 2 bases, with 7 bases spanning the gap. The CDR3 is made up of 14 amino acids. In DNA form, the CDR3 reads TGTGCCAGCAGTGAATCGACCGCCTACAATGAGCAGTTCTTC. This translates into CASSESTAYNEQFF.

Many counts were recorded for this clonotype. The CDR3 loop reads CASKPGWRQETQYF. CDR3 sequence (DNA): TGTGCCAGCAAGCCAGGGTGGCGCCAAGAGACCCAGTACTTC. The chain uses TRBV2 and TRBJ2-5; D might be TRBD1 (5 bases). Germline CDR1 reads SNHLY; CDR2 reads FYNNEI. V lost 7 bases and J lost 1, with 13 bases in between. This CDR3 comprises 14 residues. The full variable domain, in which reference TRBV2 and TRBJ2-5 provide the parts outside the CDR3, is EPEVTQTPSHQVTQMGQEVILRCVPISNHLYFYWYRQILGQKVEFLVSFYNNEISEKSEIFDDQFSVERPDGSNFTLKIRSTKLEDSAMYFCASKPGWRQETQYFGPGTRLLVL.

In its sample, this clonotype was seen once. This may be a read error, as it is one base from a much larger clone. The chain has TRBV28 and TRBJ1-4, with unresolved D. V dropped 2 bases and J dropped 8 bases, with 6 bases sitting between them. The V gene's germline CDR1 is MDHEN and CDR2 SYDVKM. The CDR3 runs 12 residues. CDR3 in DNA: TGTGCCAGCAGTTTACCTAGAGAAAAACTGTTTTTT. This sequence encodes CASSLPREKLFF. The full variable domain, completed using reference TRBV28 and TRBJ1-4, is DVKVTQSSRYLVKRTGEKVFLECVQDMDHENMFWYRQDPGLGLRLIYFSYDVKMKEKGDIPEGYSVSREKKERFSLILESASTNQTSMYLCASSLPREKLFFGSGTQLSVL.

This clonotype was recorded at least ten times. V is TRBV6-2 or TRBV6-3 and J is TRBJ2-7; 7 bases fit TRBD1. Trimming cost V 2 bases and J 3 bases; bases outside gene matches: 4. Germline CDR1 MNHEY, CDR2 SVGEGT. The CDR3 extends over 14 amino acids. The CDR3 loop is CASSYRQGVYEQYF. In nucleotides, the CDR3 is TGTGCCAGCAGTTACAGACAGGGAGTCTACGAGCAGTACTTC.

In its sample, this clonotype was seen a few times. The chain uses TRBV20-1 and TRBJ1-5; 9 bases align to TRBD1. The CDR3 is 16 amino acids. Germline V gives CDR1 DFQATT, CDR2 SNEGSKA (reference sequence). Losses at the gene ends were 3 bases for V and 5 bases for J; bases not matched to a gene: 11. As DNA, the CDR3 is TGCAGTGCTAGTATCCGCGGACAGGGGTCTGATCAGCCCCAGCATTTT. Protein sequence: CSASIRGQGSDQPQHF.

This clonotype was counted many times. V is TRBV24-1 and J is TRBJ2-7, with 8 bases aligning to TRBD2. CDR3 size: 13 residues. Germline lookup yields CDR1 KGHDR and CDR2 SFDVKD. V dropped 6 bases and J dropped 7; count of bases not matched to a gene: 7. The CDR3 region has the DNA TGTGCCACCAGTCTGAGCGGGAGTCGAGAGCAGTACTTC. This sequence encodes CATSLSGSREQYF.

This clonotype was seen repeatedly, ten times or more. The V call is TRBV2, the J call TRBJ2-5; D gene uncertain. The V and J ends lost 7 bases and 5 bases respectively, with 8 bases between them. CDR1 and CDR2 from the germline V gene are SNHLY and FYNNEI. The CDR3 spans 11 residues. The CDR3 sequence is CASIVLETQYF. The CDR3 DNA is TGTGCCAGCATTGTCTTGGAGACCCAGTACTTC.

Comments on this clonotype: A read error may be the cause here, since a much bigger clone is one base away. This rearrangement joins TRBV4-2 to TRBJ2-2, with 11 bases that match TRBD2. V was pared by 1 base and J by 6 bases, with 4 bases of the junction left unmatched. CDR1 and CDR2 (germline): LGHNA, YNFKEQ. The CDR3 is 16 residues long. In DNA form, the CDR3 reads TGTGCCAGCAGCCAAGTGTCTAGCGGGAGGCCCGGGGAGCTGTTTTTT. This gives the protein CASSQVSSGRPGELFF.